The source of this TCR beta chain is a study of somatic mutations in cytotoxic T cells in rheumatoid arthritis. The V and J ends lost 6 bases and 1 base, in that order; junction bases with no gene match: 8. Germline assignment: CDR1 SNHLY and CDR2 FYNNEI. This CDR3 has 16 amino acids. Purity of the CD4+ and CD8+ cells, isolated by positive magnetic bead selection, was checked by flow cytometry. A note on this clone: Antigen: not known.

Regarding the study as a whole: Healthy controls did not share the age-linked increase in CD8+ clonality seen in rheumatoid arthritis patients.

Sequencing used immunoSEQ multiplex PCR; TCRdb keeps in-frame clones, though not all of them. Counted here are under 20,000 clones, around 85% occurring once; the ten biggest clones make up around 7%. The chain carries TRBV2 and TRBJ2-7, with 11 bases matching TRBD2. This receptor was obtained from a woman between 35 and 50 years old with rheumatoid arthritis. The sample comprised CD8+ T cells sorted from blood. The CDR3, as DNA: TGTGCCAGCAGAGGGAGTACTAGCGGGAGTTCCTACGAGCAGTACTTC. It is translated as CASRGSTSGSSYEQYF.